These 17 T cell receptor beta chains came from one sample sequenced in a study of T cell changes during pregnancy in multiple sclerosis. Data came from immunoSEQ multiplex PCR; TCRdb stores just in-frame clones and leaves some out. Of roughly 52,000 clones in the sample, approximately 94% were seen once. The sequences come from CD8+ T cells from peripheral blood mononuclear cells, collected before pregnancy. All receptors derive from a female donor with multiple sclerosis, enrolled in a pregnancy study.

The chain is built from TRBV15 and TRBJ1-2; tentatively, D is TRBD1 (5 bases). Germline V gene sequence: CDR1 LNHNV, CDR2 YYDKDF (reference sequence). The CDR3 is 15 amino acids. Trimming cost V 0 bases and J 3 bases, with 11 bases left between them. In DNA, the CDR3 is TGTGCCACCAGCAGAGATCGAGGCAGGGACTATGGCTACACCTTC. It codes for CATSRDRGRDYGYTF.

The chain has TRBV6-1 and TRBJ2-7; the D gene is possibly TRBD2 (6 bases). V dropped 1 base and J dropped 3 bases, with 16 bases sitting between them. This CDR3 is built from 16 residues. Germline-derived CDR1 and CDR2 are MNHNS and SASEGT. Written as DNA, the CDR3 is TGTGCCAGCAGTGAAGTGGATTTCGGAGGGTTCTACGAGCAGTACTTC. As protein: CASSEVDFGGFYEQYF.

The V and J genes are TRBV6-1 and TRBJ2-7; TRBD2 agrees at 8 bases. Germline assignment: CDR1 MNHNS and CDR2 SASEGT. Germline trimming cut 1 base from V and 0 bases from J; bases unmatched to any gene: 8. CDR3 length: 17 amino acids. The CDR3: CASSEVSSGLSSYEQYF. DNA of the CDR3: TGTGCCAGCAGTGAAGTTTCTAGCGGGCTAAGCTCCTACGAGCAGTACTTC.

The chain combines TRBV30 with TRBJ2-7; weak D call: TRBD2 (5 bases). CDR3 length equals 17 residues. Germline V CDR1 and CDR2: GTSNPN, SVGIG (reference sequence). Trimming stripped 2 bases from V and 4 bases from J, with 24 bases between. CDR3 region: CAWSSREGGFFPYEQYF. The CDR3 DNA reads TGTGCCTGGAGTTCCCGAGAGGGTGGTTTTTTTCCGTACGAGCAGTACTTC. Looking up the rest from reference TRBV30 and TRBJ2-7 gives the full variable domain: SQTIHQWPATLVQPVGSPLSLECTVEGTSNPNLYWYRQAAGRGLQLLFYSVGIGQISSEVPQNLSASRPQDRQFILSSKKLLLSDSGFYLCAWSSREGGFFPYEQYFGPGTRLTVT.

This sequence joins TRBV9 and TRBJ2-7, with D hard to call. Trimming took off 0 bases at V and 5 bases at J, with 6 bases between the two ends. The germline gives CDR1 SGDLS, CDR2 YYNGEE. This CDR3 contains 12 residues. CDR3 loop: CASSVGLDEQYF. The DNA of the CDR3 is TGTGCCAGCAGCGTAGGTCTTGACGAGCAGTACTTC.

The chain has TRBV7-8 and TRBJ1-5, with TRBD1 matching over 8 bases. Trimming cost V 5 bases and J 5 bases; bases outside gene matches: 8. Germline V gene sequence: CDR1 SGHVS, CDR2 FQNEAQ. CDR3 length: 15 amino acids. CDR3 coding DNA: TGTGCCAGCAGCCGATGGACAGGGAACGATCAGCCCCAGCATTTT. Translated, it gives CASSRWTGNDQPQHF.

The rearrangement joins TRBV9 to TRBJ2-3; 7 nucleotides align to TRBD1. The germline gives CDR1 SGDLS, CDR2 YYNGEE. Trimming removed 4 bases from V and 3 bases from J; junction bases left unmatched: 8. The CDR3 contains 15 residues. The CDR3 loop is CASSLAGTATDTQYF. The DNA for the CDR3 is TGTGCCAGCAGCCTAGCCGGGACAGCAACAGATACGCAGTATTTT.

The count of this clone is one. This chain uses TRBV5-1 with TRBJ2-7; no reliable D call. Trimming stripped 0 bases from V and 2 bases from J, with 15 bases between. This CDR3 has 16 residues. In germline, CDR1 is SGHRS, CDR2 YFSETQ. CDR3 bases: TGCGCCAGCAGCTTGGAGGTGGGCTCGATAACCTACGAGCAGTACTTC. Its protein product is CASSLEVGSITYEQYF. The full variable domain, completed using reference TRBV5-1 and TRBJ2-7, is KAGVTQTPRYLIKTRGQQVTLSCSPISGHRSVSWYQQTPGQGLQFLFEYFSETQRNKGNFPGRFSGRQFSNSRSEMNVSTLELGDSALYLCASSLEVGSITYEQYFGPGTRLTVT.

The chain links TRBV6-1 to TRBJ2-2, with D possibly TRBD2 on 6 matching bases. The CDR3 contains 15 residues. With 6 bases removed from V and 0 bases from J, the gap between germline ends came to 11 bases. CDR1 and CDR2 (germline): MNHNS, SASEGT. DNA of the CDR3: TGTGCCAGCAGACGTCTAGCGCCGAACACCGGGGAGCTGTTTTTT. It is translated as CASRRLAPNTGELFF.

The chain carries TRBV19 and TRBJ2-1; D might be TRBD2 (5 bases). The CDR3 runs to 12 residues. Per the germline V gene, CDR1 is LNHDA and CDR2 is SQIVND (reference sequence). Trimming stripped 5 bases from V and 4 bases from J, with 6 bases between. The CDR3: CASSPGYNEQFF. The CDR3 DNA reads TGTGCCAGTAGTCCGGGATACAATGAGCAGTTCTTC.

This chain connects TRBV18 to TRBJ2-7, with 11 nucleotides matching TRBD1. CDR3 length: 15 residues. J gave up 5 bases and V 6 bases, and 9 bases lay outside the gene matches. Germline CDR1 reads KGHSH; CDR2 reads LQKENI. The CDR3 DNA follows: TGTGCCAGCTCTCCCCCGGACAGGGGGCGAGACGAGCAGTACTTC. The encoded protein is CASSPPDRGRDEQYF.

This rearrangement joins TRBV27 to TRBJ1-1, with D possibly TRBD1 on 6 matching bases. The CDR3 consists of 15 residues. Germline lookup yields CDR1 MNHEY and CDR2 SMNVEV (reference sequence). V lost 6 bases to trimming and J lost 0 bases, with 14 bases between them. The DNA for the CDR3 is TGTGCCAGCAGACGGGCAGGGGCGCTGAACACTGAAGCTTTCTTT. It is translated as CASRRAGALNTEAFF.

The chain uses TRBV4-1 and TRBJ2-5; 10 nucleotides match TRBD2. V shed 1 base and J 5 bases; nucleotides not matched to a gene: 10. Germline CDR1 is MGHRA and CDR2 is YSYEKL. This CDR3 has 17 amino acids. CDR3 sequence (DNA): TGCGCCAGCAGCCAAGTAGCTAGCGGGAGAATTACGGAGACCCAGTACTTC. The encoded protein is CASSQVASGRITETQYF.

This rearrangement joins TRBV4-2 to TRBJ1-2; TRBD1 matches 9 bases. Germline CDR1 is LGHNA and CDR2 is YNFKEQ. V lost 3 bases, J lost 3 bases, and 8 bases stayed unmatched. The CDR3 totals 16 residues. The CDR3 sequence is CASSQMGQGVDYGYTF. CDR3 in DNA: TGTGCCAGCAGCCAGATGGGACAGGGAGTAGACTATGGCTACACCTTC.

This clone was counted a single time. V usage is TRBV5-4 and J usage is TRBJ2-7; TRBD1 might be the D (6 bases). Trimming cost V 4 bases and J 3 bases, with 8 bases left between them. Looked up from germline, CDR1 is SGHNT and CDR2 is YYREEE (reference sequence). The CDR3 consists of 12 residues. The CDR3 region is CASSRDIYEQYF. The CDR3 nucleotides are TGTGCCAGCAGCCGGGACATCTACGAGCAGTACTTC.

CDR3 residues: CASSSGTDVDEQYF. As DNA, the CDR3 is TGTGCCAGCAGCTCCGGGACAGATGTCGACGAGCAGTACTTC. The V call is TRBV7-9, the J call TRBJ2-7; 7 positions match TRBD1. CDR1 SEHNR and CDR2 FQNEAQ come from the germline V gene (reference sequence). CDR3 length equals 14 residues. V trimming: 4 bases; J trimming: 5 bases; junction bases outside the gene matches: 8.

The J gene is TRBJ2-1, the V gene TRBV10-2, with 14 bases that match TRBD2. Trimming cost V 8 bases and J 6 bases; bases outside gene matches: 6. This CDR3 is 15 amino acids long. The germline V gene encodes CDR1 WSHSY and CDR2 SAAADI. The CDR3 bases are TGCGCCAGCCGGCCTGGGACTAGCGGGAGCAATGAGCAGTTCTTC. It yields the protein CASRPGTSGSNEQFF.